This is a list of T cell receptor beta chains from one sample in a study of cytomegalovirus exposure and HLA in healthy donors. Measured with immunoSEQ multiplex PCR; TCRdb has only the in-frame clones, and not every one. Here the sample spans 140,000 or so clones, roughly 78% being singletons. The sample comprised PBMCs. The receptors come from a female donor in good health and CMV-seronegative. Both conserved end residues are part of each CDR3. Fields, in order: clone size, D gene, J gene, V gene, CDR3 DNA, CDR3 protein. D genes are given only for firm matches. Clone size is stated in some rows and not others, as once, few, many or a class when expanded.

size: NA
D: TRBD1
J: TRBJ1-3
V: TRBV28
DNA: TGTGCCAGCAGCTCCCAGGGGGTCGGAAACACCATATATTTT
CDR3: CASSSQGVGNTIYF

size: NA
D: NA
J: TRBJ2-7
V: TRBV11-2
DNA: TGTGCCAGCAGCGCGGGGCTAGTGGTGAGTGAGCAGTACTTC
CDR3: CASSAGLVVSEQYF

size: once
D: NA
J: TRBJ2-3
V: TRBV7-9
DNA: TGTTCCAGCAGCTTGGTGGACTACACAGATACGCAGTATTTT
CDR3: CSSSLVDYTDTQYF

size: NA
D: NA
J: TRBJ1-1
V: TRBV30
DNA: TGTGCCTGGAGACGGGCCCCGGGAACTGAAGCTTTCTTT
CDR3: CAWRRAPGTEAFF

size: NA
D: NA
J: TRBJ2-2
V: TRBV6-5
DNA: TGTGCCAGCAGGTCAGGGGCAAACACCGGGGAGCTGTTTTTT
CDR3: CASRSGANTGELFF

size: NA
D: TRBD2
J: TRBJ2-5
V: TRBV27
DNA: TGTGCCAGCACCTTTAACTCAGCGGGAAAGGGGACCCAGTACTTC
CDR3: CASTFNSAGKGTQYF

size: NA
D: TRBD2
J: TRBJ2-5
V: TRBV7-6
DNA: TGTGCCAGCAGCTTAGAGTACGGGACTACTCAAGAGACCCAGTACTTC
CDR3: CASSLEYGTTQETQYF

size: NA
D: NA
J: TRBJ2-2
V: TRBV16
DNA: TGTGCCAGCAGCCTCGACAGTCCCGGGGAGCTGTTTTTT
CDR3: CASSLDSPGELFF

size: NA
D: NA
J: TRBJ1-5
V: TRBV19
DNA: TGTGCCAGTAGTAGTCAGGTCCTACGTAGCAATCAGCCCCAGCATTTT
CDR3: CASSSQVLRSNQPQHF

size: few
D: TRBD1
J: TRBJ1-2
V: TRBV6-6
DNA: TGTGCCAGCACCTACGGGACAGGAGTTGGAGGCTACACCTTC
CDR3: CASTYGTGVGGYTF

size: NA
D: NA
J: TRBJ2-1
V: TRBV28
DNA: TGTGCCAGCAGTTTATCCCCTTTCACAGGTTCCTCCTACAATGAGCAGTTCTTC
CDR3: CASSLSPFTGSSYNEQFF

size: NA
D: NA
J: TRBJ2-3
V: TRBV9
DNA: TGTGCCAGCAGCGCGGTGTCTTTGCAAGATACGCAGTATTTT
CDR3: CASSAVSLQDTQYF

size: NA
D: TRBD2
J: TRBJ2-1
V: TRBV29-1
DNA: TGCAGCGTCCAATTGATGACTAGCGGGATGAGCAGCTCCTACAATGAGCAGTTCTTC
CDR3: CSVQLMTSGMSSSYNEQFF

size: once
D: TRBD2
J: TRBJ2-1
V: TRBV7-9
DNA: TGTGCCAGCAGCCCCCCTAGCGGGAAAGCCAATGAGCAGTTCTTC
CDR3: CASSPPSGKANEQFF

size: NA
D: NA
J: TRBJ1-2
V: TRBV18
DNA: TGTGCCAGCTCACCCCTACAGGAAGGTGGCTACACCTTC
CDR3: CASSPLQEGGYTF

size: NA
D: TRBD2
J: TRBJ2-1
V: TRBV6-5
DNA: TGTGCCAGCACTACACCGGGACTACCCTACAATGAGCAGTTCTTC
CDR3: CASTTPGLPYNEQFF

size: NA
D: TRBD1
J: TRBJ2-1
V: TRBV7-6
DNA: TGTGCCAGCATTCGACAGGGGGCGTTCAATGAGCAGTTCTTC
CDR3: CASIRQGAFNEQFF

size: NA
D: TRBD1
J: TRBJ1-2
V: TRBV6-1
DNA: TGTGCCAGCAGTGCCCCCTGGGACAGGGGGCGTCGGGGCTACACCTTC
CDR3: CASSAPWDRGRRGYTF

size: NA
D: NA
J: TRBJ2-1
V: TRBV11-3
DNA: TGTGCCAGCAGCTTAGATCTGGGGGCTACCTACAATGAGCAGTTCTTC
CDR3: CASSLDLGATYNEQFF

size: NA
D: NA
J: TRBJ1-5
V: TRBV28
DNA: TGTGCCAGCAAGATATACAGGGCCCATCAGCCCCAGCATTTT
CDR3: CASKIYRAHQPQHF

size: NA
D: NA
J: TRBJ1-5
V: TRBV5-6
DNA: TGTGCCAGCAGCTTGGAGGCAGGGGATAAGGGACAGCCCCAGCATTTT
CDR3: CASSLEAGDKGQPQHF

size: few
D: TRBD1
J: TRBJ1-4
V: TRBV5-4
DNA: TGTGCCAGCACGCACCGGGACAGCAATGAAAAACTGTTTTTT
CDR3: CASTHRDSNEKLFF

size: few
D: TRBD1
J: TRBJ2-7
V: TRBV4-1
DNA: TGCGCCAGCAGCCTCCAAGGGGGCTTATCCCGCTACGAGCAGTACTTC
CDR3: CASSLQGGLSRYEQYF

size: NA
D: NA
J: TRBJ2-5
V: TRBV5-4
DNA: TGTGCCAGCAGCTCCATTATTACAGGTTCGGGGACCCAGTACTTC
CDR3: CASSSIITGSGTQYF

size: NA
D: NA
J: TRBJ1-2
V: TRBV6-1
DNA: TGTGCCGGGGCGACCGTTACCAACTATGGCTACACCTTC
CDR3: CAGATVTNYGYTF

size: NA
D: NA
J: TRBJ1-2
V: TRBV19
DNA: TGTGCCAGTACCGAGGTCAGGGGAGCCTATGGCTACACCTTC
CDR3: CASTEVRGAYGYTF

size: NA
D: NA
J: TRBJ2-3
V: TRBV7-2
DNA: TGTGCCAGCAGCTTAGTTTGGGCTACCCGCACAGATACGCAGTATTTT
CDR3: CASSLVWATRTDTQYF

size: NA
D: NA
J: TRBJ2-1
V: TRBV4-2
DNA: TGTGCCAGCAGCCAACCGGGAGTAGACAATGAGCAGTTCTTC
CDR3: CASSQPGVDNEQFF

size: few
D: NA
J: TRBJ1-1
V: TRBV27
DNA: TGTGCCAGCAGTCGGGGAATGGGCACTGAAGCTTTCTTT
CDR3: CASSRGMGTEAFF

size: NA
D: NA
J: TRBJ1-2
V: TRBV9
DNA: TGTGCCAGCAGCGTAGGGTTCGTCGGGGGCTACACCTTC
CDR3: CASSVGFVGGYTF

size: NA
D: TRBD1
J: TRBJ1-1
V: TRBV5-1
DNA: TGCGCCAGCAGCCCTACGACAGGGGGTGGAACTGAAGCTTTCTTT
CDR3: CASSPTTGGGTEAFF